Sequencing of this TCR beta chain was carried out in a study of T cells in Graves' hyperthyroidism and ophthalmopathy. Broader study findings: Progression to ophthalmopathy was predicted a median of roughly 6.5 months early.

Uncontrolled infection, other autoimmune disease, pregnancy and lactation each barred patients from inclusion. About this clonotype: Antigen specificity is unknown.

The source material, RNA transcripts, was used to amplify TCR beta CDR3 regions. The HTBI primer set served for first-round RT-PCR of the TCR CDR3. MiXCR, run by TCRdb on the multiplex PCR reads, gives a single entry per CDR3 protein. The profile shows 690,000 or so distinct CDR3 sequences, about 17% of them singletons. The CDR3 runs 13 residues. Per germline, CDR1 MDHEN and CDR2 SYDVKM. Unmatched junction bases numbered 7, after V lost 6 bases and J lost 6 bases. This sequence originates from a woman in her forties or fifties with Graves' hyperthyroidism that later progressed to Graves' ophthalmopathy. The specimen was blood. This chain uses TRBV28 with TRBJ2-7; 8 bases are shared with TRBD2. CDR3 DNA sequence: TGTGCCAGCAGGGCTTCGGGAGGGCTCGAGCAGTACTTC. It translates to CASRASGGLEQYF.